The 31 T cell receptor beta chains presented below share a single source sample, sequenced in a study of identical twins. TCRdb re-called the 5' RACE reads with MiXCR, one entry per CDR3 protein. The repertoire consists of about 790,000 distinct CDR3 sequences, with around a sixth occurring once and the leading ten covering over 10%. This sample was shared with a second study, whose subject was T cells expressing NK-cell markers.

Sample: PBMCs. Receptors originate from a woman aged 18 to 35 in good health.

The rearrangement joins TRBV19 to TRBJ2-2; 13 nucleotides line up with TRBD2. The V gene end was trimmed by 9 bases and the J gene end by 6 bases; junction bases not matched to a gene: 7. This CDR3 comprises 15 residues. Germline assignment: CDR1 LNHDA and CDR2 SQIVND (reference sequence). CDR3 sequence (DNA): TGTGCCAGCAGCCGGACTAGCGGGAGTCCCGGGGAGCTGTTTTTT. Protein sequence: CASSRTSGSPGELFF.

J is TRBJ2-7 and V is TRBV7-9; the match to TRBD2 covers 9 bases. The CDR3 consists of 15 residues. J was trimmed by 2 bases and V by 3 bases; bases with no gene match: 5. Germline V gene lookup returns CDR1 SEHNR and CDR2 FQNEAQ (reference sequence). The CDR3 sequence: CASSFSLAGPYEQYF. The CDR3, as DNA: TGTGCCAGCAGCTTCAGTCTAGCGGGACCCTACGAGCAGTACTTC. Complete variable domain (other parts from reference TRBV7-9 and TRBJ2-7): DTGVSQNPRHKITKRGQNVTFRCDPISEHNRLYWYRQTLGQGPEFLTYFQNEAQLEKSRLLSDRFSAERPKGSFSTLEIQRTEQGDSAMYLCASSFSLAGPYEQYFGPGTRLTVT.

V gene TRBV7-2 combines with J gene TRBJ2-3, with 9 nucleotides matching TRBD2. Germline lookup yields CDR1 SGHTA and CDR2 FQGNSA. Trimming cost V 5 bases and J 2 bases; bases outside gene matches: 8. This CDR3 is built from 16 residues. CDR3 DNA: TGTGCCAGCAGCCCCTGGGCTAGCGGGATCACAGATACGCAGTATTTT. This codes for CASSPWASGITDTQYF. Supplemented by reference TRBV7-2 and TRBJ2-3, the full variable domain reads GAGVSQSPSNKVTEKGKDVELRCDPISGHTALYWYRQSLGQGLEFLIYFQGNSAPDKSGLPSDRFSAERTGGSVSTLTIQRTQQEDSAVYLCASSPWASGITDTQYFGPGTRLTVL.

V gene TRBV20-1 combines with J gene TRBJ2-3; possibly TRBD1 for D (6 bases). Germline V gene data show CDR1 as DFQATT and CDR2 as SNEGSKA (reference sequence). With 6 bases removed from V and 0 bases from J, the gap between germline ends came to 13 bases. CDR3 length equals 14 residues. The CDR3 sequence: CSAGWTASTDTQYF. The CDR3, as DNA: TGCAGTGCCGGATGGACAGCGAGCACAGATACGCAGTATTTT.

This clonotype was picked up a small number of times. The rearrangement joins TRBV13 to TRBJ2-3; 8 positions match TRBD2. The CDR3 runs 16 residues. CDR1 is PRHDT and CDR2 is FYEKMQ in the germline V gene (reference sequence). The ends lost 7 bases at V and 4 bases at J; junction bases unmatched: 13. Written as DNA, the CDR3 is TGTGCCAGCACTGCAGCAGGAGGTAGCGGGGCAGATACGCAGTATTTT. This encodes CASTAAGGSGADTQYF.

Only a few counts were recorded for this clonotype. The gene calls are TRBV20-1 and TRBJ2-3, with 8 bases lining up with TRBD2. The J segment lost 2 bases and the V segment lost 4 bases, leaving 14 bases of the junction unmatched. The CDR3 totals 17 residues. Germline V gives CDR1 DFQATT, CDR2 SNEGSKA (reference sequence). The CDR3 DNA reads as TGCAGTGCTATGGGACGTGTGACGGGAGGGTACACAGATACGCAGTATTTT. Residues: CSAMGRVTGGYTDTQYF.

V is TRBV12-3 or TRBV12-4 and J is TRBJ1-2; unclear D gene. V was shortened by 4 bases and J by 7 bases, with 10 bases between the two germline ends. This CDR3 comprises 12 residues. The CDR3 reads CASSSLTAGYTF. As DNA, the CDR3 is TGTGCCAGCAGTTCGCTGACTGCTGGCTACACCTTC.

The chain is built from TRBV2 and TRBJ2-5; D is possibly TRBD2 (7 bases). The CDR3 spans 14 residues. CDR1 SNHLY and CDR2 FYNNEI come from the germline V gene. V gave up 6 bases and J gave up 7 bases, with 18 bases separating them. The chain's CDR3 is CASRGGRTPGTQYF. The CDR3 region has the DNA TGTGCCAGCAGGGGGGGGCGAACCCCAGGGACCCAGTACTTC.

This rearrangement joins TRBV5-6 to TRBJ2-7; tentative D call: TRBD1 (8 bases). CDR1 and CDR2 (germline): SGHDT, YYEEEE. CDR3 length equals 15 residues. V was cut by 5 bases and J by 0 bases, with 15 bases left in between. CDR3 sequence (DNA): TGTGCCAGCAGGAATACAGGGGGGGGCTCCTACGAGCAGTACTTC. Translation: CASRNTGGGSYEQYF.

This clonotype was counted between two and nine times. The rearrangement uses TRBV5-1 and TRBJ1-2; D gene uncertain. V lost 0 bases to trimming and J lost 8 bases, with 17 bases between them. Germline lookup yields CDR1 SGHRS and CDR2 YFSETQ. The CDR3 totals 15 residues. The CDR3 DNA reads TGCGCCAGCAGCTTGGAATATGGTCAAACGGGAGGCTACACCTTC. It specifies CASSLEYGQTGGYTF.

This chain connects TRBV4-3 to TRBJ2-7; D may be TRBD1 (5 bases). Trimming left V 3 bases short and J 2 bases short, with 17 bases between. The CDR3 has 16 residues. Germline V CDR1 and CDR2: LGHNA, YSLEER. The DNA of the CDR3 is TGCGCCAGCAGCCAGAAGTGGGGCCCCCCACCCTACGAGCAGTACTTC. This codes for CASSQKWGPPPYEQYF.

This clonotype was picked up a small number of times. This sequence joins TRBV10-3 and TRBJ2-7, with D tentatively TRBD1 (6 bases). The germline CDR1 and CDR2 sequences are ENHRY and SYGVKD. The CDR3 runs 14 residues. Between the trimmed V and J ends, which lost 0 bases and 3 bases, there was a span of 9 bases. The CDR3 nucleotides are TGTGCCATCAGTGAGTCGACAGGTGGCTACGAGCAGTACTTC. Its translation: CAISESTGGYEQYF.

This clonotype was counted a few times. The rearrangement uses TRBV12-5 and TRBJ1-1; D uncertain. Germline CDR1 LGHNT, CDR2 FRNRAP. This CDR3 contains 13 residues. The ends were cut back, 2 bases at V and 1 base at J, with 5 bases in the middle. In DNA, the CDR3 is TGTGCTAGTGGTTTGCCTCAGAACACTGAAGCTTTCTTT. It specifies CASGLPQNTEAFF.

The sample holds many counts of this clonotype. The rearrangement uses TRBV20-1 and TRBJ2-3; 13 bases map to TRBD2. The CDR3 has 16 residues. Germline trimming cut 3 bases from V and 0 bases from J; bases unmatched to any gene: 3. Germline V gene sequence: CDR1 DFQATT, CDR2 SNEGSKA (reference sequence). The CDR3 loop reads CSASGLAGVSTDTQYF. CDR3 coding DNA: TGCAGTGCTAGTGGACTAGCGGGGGTTAGCACAGATACGCAGTATTTT.

The V and J genes are TRBV4-3 and TRBJ2-2; TRBD2 aligns across 8 bases. J lost 1 base, V lost 0 bases, and 4 bases had no gene match. CDR1 is LGHNA, CDR2 YSLEER, per germline. This CDR3 comprises 17 residues. CDR3 protein: CASSQDSLAGNTGELFF. CDR3 nucleotide sequence: TGCGCCAGCAGCCAAGATAGTCTAGCGGGGAACACCGGGGAGCTGTTTTTT.

V usage is TRBV7-2 and J usage is TRBJ1-5; no definite D call. The CDR3 is 16 residues long. V lost 0 bases to trimming and J lost 2 bases, with 11 bases between them. CDR1 and CDR2 (germline): SGHTA, FQGNSA. The chain's CDR3 is CASSLANSLGNQPQHF. The CDR3 coding sequence is TGTGCCAGCAGCTTAGCGAACAGCCTGGGCAATCAGCCCCAGCATTTT. Full variable domain (rest looked up from reference TRBV7-2 and TRBJ1-5): GAGVSQSPSNKVTEKGKDVELRCDPISGHTALYWYRQSLGQGLEFLIYFQGNSAPDKSGLPSDRFSAERTGGSVSTLTIQRTQQEDSAVYLCASSLANSLGNQPQHFGDGTRLSIL.

The chain uses TRBV6-1 and TRBJ2-2, with D uncertain. The germline V gene encodes CDR1 MNHNS and CDR2 SASEGT. Trimming took off 8 bases at V and 0 bases at J, with 10 bases between the two ends. This CDR3 contains 14 residues. The CDR3 DNA reads as TGTGCCAGCGTCAAGAACTCGAACACCGGGGAGCTGTTTTTT. This gives the protein CASVKNSNTGELFF.

The V and J genes are TRBV7-9 and TRBJ2-2, with 9 bases fitting TRBD2. The V gene's germline CDR1 is SEHNR and CDR2 FQNEAQ (reference sequence). Trimming took 4 bases from V and 5 from J; bases not matched to a gene: 8. The CDR3 loop spans 16 amino acids. The CDR3 spells CASSSVGTSRTGELFF. CDR3 nucleotides: TGTGCCAGCAGCTCTGTCGGGACTAGCCGTACCGGGGAGCTGTTTTTT.

This clonotype was detected a few times. The V and J genes are TRBV9 and TRBJ2-6; 7 bases map to TRBD1. With 7 bases clipped from V and 4 bases from J, the junction kept 5 bases outside the gene matches. There are 14 residues in the CDR3. Germline CDR1 and CDR2: SGDLS and YYNGEE. The CDR3 nucleotides are TGTGCCAGCGCAGGGGGAACAGGGGCCAACGTCCTGACTTTC. Amino acids: CASAGGTGANVLTF.

This clonotype was counted between two and nine times. The genes are TRBV6-2 or TRBV6-3 and TRBJ2-1, with D unclear. Germline values: CDR1 MNHEY, CDR2 SVGEGT. V was shortened by 7 bases and J by 8 bases, with 12 bases between the two germline ends. The length of the CDR3 is 12 residues. The CDR3 region is CASKTDGYEQFF. The CDR3 bases are TGTGCCAGCAAAACCGACGGGTATGAGCAGTTCTTC.

The V gene is TRBV5-5, the J gene TRBJ2-3; 12 bases match TRBD2. V was clipped by 1 base and J by 4 bases; unmatched bases: 4. Germline V gene data show CDR1 as SGHKS and CDR2 as YYEKEE (reference sequence). There are 16 residues in the CDR3. CDR3 DNA sequence: TGTGCCAGCAGCTTGCTGCTAGCGGGAGGGTCAGATACGCAGTATTTT. Its protein product is CASSLLLAGGSDTQYF.

V and J are TRBV7-9 and TRBJ1-1, with 7 nucleotides matching TRBD1. Per the germline V gene, CDR1 is SEHNR and CDR2 is FQNEAQ (reference sequence). The length of the CDR3 is 13 residues. V lost 5 bases to trimming and J lost 7 bases; unmatched junction nucleotides: 7. The CDR3 sequence: CASSPGQASEAFF. DNA for the CDR3: TGTGCCAGCAGCCCAGGACAGGCGAGTGAAGCTTTCTTT.

This clonotype was seen a handful of times. The rearrangement joins TRBV7-9 to TRBJ2-5; D unresolved. V shed 1 base and J shed 4 bases, with 10 bases lying between them. The germline V gene has CDR1 SEHNR and CDR2 FQNEAQ (reference sequence). This CDR3 region has 14 residues. DNA for the CDR3: TGTGCCAGCAGCTTAGGTCACCTCGGAGAGACCCAGTACTTC. It yields the protein CASSLGHLGETQYF.

The sample holds a few counts of this clonotype. The V and J genes are TRBV7-8 and TRBJ2-7; 10 nucleotides match TRBD2. Germline V lookup: CDR1 SGHVS, CDR2 FQNEAQ. Unmatched junction bases numbered 10, after V lost 5 bases and J lost 0 bases. This CDR3 spans 17 amino acids. The CDR3 DNA is TGTGCCAGCAGCCCCCTACCCAGACTAGCGGGCTCCTACGAGCAGTACTTC. It translates to CASSPLPRLAGSYEQYF.

The V and J genes are TRBV5-5 and TRBJ2-3, with D perhaps matching TRBD1 (6 bases). Trimming removed 1 base from V and 5 bases from J, with 11 bases in between. The CDR3 is 14 residues long. Germline V gene sequence: CDR1 SGHKS, CDR2 YYEKEE (reference sequence). CDR3 sequence (DNA): TGTGCCAGCAGCTTGATCCAGGGGAGAGATACGCAGTATTTT. This codes for CASSLIQGRDTQYF. The whole variable domain, remainder taken from reference TRBV5-5 and TRBJ2-3, is DAGVTQSPTHLIKTRGQQVTLRCSPISGHKSVSWYQQVLGQGPQFIFQYYEKEERGRGNFPDRFSARQFPNYSSELNVNALLLGDSALYLCASSLIQGRDTQYFGPGTRLTVL.

There are a few counts of this clonotype. The V gene is TRBV20-1, the J gene TRBJ2-1; tentative D call: TRBD2 (6 bases). This CDR3 is built from 14 residues. The germline CDR1 and CDR2 sequences are DFQATT and SNEGSKA (reference sequence). Trimming removed 5 bases from V and 7 bases from J, with 18 bases in between. CDR3 nucleotides: TGCAGTGCTCGTCGCCGCGGGAATAATAATGAGCAGTTCTTC. Encoded protein: CSARRRGNNNEQFF.

This chain connects TRBV20-1 to TRBJ2-3; D uncertain. The germline V gene has CDR1 DFQATT and CDR2 SNEGSKA (reference sequence). The CDR3 is made up of 12 amino acids. Trimming cost V 3 bases and J 1 base, with 5 bases left between them. The CDR3, as DNA: TGCAGTGCTAGGCCGGGCACAGATACGCAGTATTTT. The encoded protein is CSARPGTDTQYF.

This clonotype was counted only a few times. The rearrangement uses TRBV15 and TRBJ2-2, with D tentatively TRBD1 (5 bases). Trimming stripped 8 bases from V and 3 bases from J, with 13 bases between. This CDR3 comprises 14 residues. From germline, CDR1 is LNHNV and CDR2 YYDKDF (reference sequence). The CDR3 region is CATLMLGDTGELFF. In nucleotides, the CDR3 is TGTGCCACCCTTATGTTAGGGGACACCGGGGAGCTGTTTTTT. The complete variable domain, with remaining parts taken from reference TRBV15 and TRBJ2-2, reads DAMVIQNPRYQVTQFGKPVTLSCSQTLNHNVMYWYQQKSSQAPKLLFHYYDKDFNNEADTPDNFQSRRPNTSFCFLDIRSPGLGDTAMYLCATLMLGDTGELFFGEGSRLTVL.

This clonotype has more than one count but fewer than ten. This sequence joins TRBV27 and TRBJ1-4; 9 nucleotides align to TRBD1. V gave up 5 bases and J gave up 8 bases; unmatched junction bases: 12. The CDR3 contains 16 residues. Germline-derived CDR1 and CDR2 are MNHEY and SMNVEV (reference sequence). CDR3 nucleotide sequence: TGTGCCAGCAGTCCGATCTGGGACAGGGTCGGGGAAAAACTGTTTTTT. Encoded protein: CASSPIWDRVGEKLFF.

This clonotype was picked up a small number of times. The CDR3 spells CAIKQSVGRGNEQFF. CDR3 DNA: TGTGCCATCAAGCAATCAGTCGGGCGTGGGAATGAGCAGTTCTTC. The chain combines TRBV10-3 with TRBJ2-1; D call uncertain. The CDR3 runs to 15 residues. CDR1 and CDR2 from the germline V gene are ENHRY and SYGVKD. V gave up 7 bases and J gave up 7 bases, with 20 bases separating them.

The CDR3 region has the DNA TGTGCCAGCAGCTTTGCGGAGGGCACTGAAGCTTTCTTT. Protein: CASSFAEGTEAFF. V usage is TRBV7-2 and J usage is TRBJ1-1; D is unclear. CDR3 length equals 13 residues. The germline CDR1 and CDR2 sequences are SGHTA and FQGNSA. V lost 3 bases, J lost 4 bases, and 9 bases lay in between.